These 3 T cell receptor beta chains were all obtained from the same sample, sequenced in a study of T cell responses to AZD1222 COVID-19 vaccine. The table came from immunoSEQ multiplex PCR; TCRdb's copy has only in-frame clones and leaves some out. The table shows approximately 200,000 clones, with roughly 90% occurring only once. The material was peripheral blood, obtained 28 days after the second AZD1222 dose. The receptors derive from an adult who received the AZD1222 COVID-19 vaccine.

This clone came up a few times. The rearrangement joins TRBV30 to TRBJ1-3; 7 bases fit TRBD1. Germline CDR1 GTSNPN, CDR2 SVGIG (reference sequence). The CDR3 has 14 residues. V lost 2 bases and J lost 5; bases outside the gene matches: 6. The CDR3: CAWSQTGQRNTIYF. CDR3 nucleotide sequence: TGTGCCTGGAGTCAGACAGGGCAGAGAAACACCATATATTTT. Filled out from reference TRBV30 and TRBJ1-3, the complete variable domain reads SQTIHQWPATLVQPVGSPLSLECTVEGTSNPNLYWYRQAAGRGLQLLFYSVGIGQISSEVPQNLSASRPQDRQFILSSKKLLLSDSGFYLCAWSQTGQRNTIYFGEGSWLTVV.

V usage is TRBV19 and J usage is TRBJ1-6; no clear D. The CDR3 runs to 11 residues. The germline V and J ends were trimmed by 3 bases and 14 bases, with 8 bases remaining between them. The germline V gene encodes CDR1 LNHDA and CDR2 SQIVND (reference sequence). CDR3 protein: CASSMDLTLHF. CDR3 coding DNA: TGTGCCAGTAGTATGGACCTTACCCTCCACTTT.

This sequence joins TRBV5-6 and TRBJ1-5; 9 positions agree with TRBD1. This CDR3 is 16 amino acids long. With V trimmed by 4 bases and J by 3 bases, 8 bases remained unmatched. CDR1 and CDR2 (germline): SGHDT, YYEEEE. CDR3 region: CASSRGTGSANQPQHF. The CDR3 nucleotides are TGTGCCAGCAGCCGTGGGACAGGGAGCGCCAATCAGCCCCAGCATTTT. The variable domain in full, completed from reference TRBV5-6 and TRBJ1-5, reads DAGVTQSPTHLIKTRGQQVTLRCSPKSGHDTVSWYQQALGQGPQFIFQYYEEEERQRGNFPDRFSGHQFPNYSSELNVNALLLGDSALYLCASSRGTGSANQPQHFGDGTRLSIL.